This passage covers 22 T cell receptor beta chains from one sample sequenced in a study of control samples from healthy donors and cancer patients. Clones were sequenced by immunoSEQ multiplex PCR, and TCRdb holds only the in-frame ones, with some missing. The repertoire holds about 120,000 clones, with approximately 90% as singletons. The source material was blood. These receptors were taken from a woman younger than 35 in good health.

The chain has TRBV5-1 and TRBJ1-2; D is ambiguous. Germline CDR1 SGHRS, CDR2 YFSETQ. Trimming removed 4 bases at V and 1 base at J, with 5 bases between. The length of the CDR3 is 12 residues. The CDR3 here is CASSPDNYGYTF. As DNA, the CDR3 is TGCGCCAGCAGCCCAGATAACTATGGCTACACCTTC.

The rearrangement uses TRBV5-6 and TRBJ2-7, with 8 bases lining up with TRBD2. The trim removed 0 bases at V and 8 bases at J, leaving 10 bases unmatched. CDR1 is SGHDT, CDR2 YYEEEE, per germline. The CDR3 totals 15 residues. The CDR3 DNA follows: TGTGCCAGCAGCTTGGTTGCGGGAGGAGCGCGAAAGCAGTACTTC. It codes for CASSLVAGGARKQYF.

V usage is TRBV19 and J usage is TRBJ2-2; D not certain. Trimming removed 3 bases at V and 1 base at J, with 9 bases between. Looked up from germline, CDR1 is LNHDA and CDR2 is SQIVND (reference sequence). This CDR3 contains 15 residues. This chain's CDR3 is CASSMTQRNTGELFF. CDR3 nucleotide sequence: TGTGCCAGTAGTATGACCCAGCGGAACACCGGGGAGCTGTTTTTT.

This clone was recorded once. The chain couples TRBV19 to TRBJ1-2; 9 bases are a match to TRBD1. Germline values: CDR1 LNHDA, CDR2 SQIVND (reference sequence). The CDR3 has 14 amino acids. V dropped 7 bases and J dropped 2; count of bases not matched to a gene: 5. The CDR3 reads CASMGTGLNYGYTF. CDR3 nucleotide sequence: TGTGCCAGTATGGGGACAGGGCTGAACTATGGCTACACCTTC.

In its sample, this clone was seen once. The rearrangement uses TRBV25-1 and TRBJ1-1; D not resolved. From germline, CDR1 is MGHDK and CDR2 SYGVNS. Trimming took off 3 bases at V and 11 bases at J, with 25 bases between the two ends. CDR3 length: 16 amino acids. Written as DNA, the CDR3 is TGTGCCAGCAGTGATGGTCCCCGCGGCTCATCGGTAGAGGCTTTCTTT. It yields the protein CASSDGPRGSSVEAFF.

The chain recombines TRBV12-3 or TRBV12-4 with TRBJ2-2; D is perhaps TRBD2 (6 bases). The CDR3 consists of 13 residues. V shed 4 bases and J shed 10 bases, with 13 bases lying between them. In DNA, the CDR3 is TGTGCCAGCAGTTATGGGACTGCCTCGGAGCTGTTTTTT. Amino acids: CASSYGTASELFF.

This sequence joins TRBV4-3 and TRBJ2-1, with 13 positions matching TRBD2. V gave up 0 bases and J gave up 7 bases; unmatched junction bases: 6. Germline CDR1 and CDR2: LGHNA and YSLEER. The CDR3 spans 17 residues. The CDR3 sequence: CASSQDRTSGGSNEQFF. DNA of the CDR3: TGCGCCAGCAGCCAAGACCGGACTAGCGGGGGATCAAATGAGCAGTTCTTC.

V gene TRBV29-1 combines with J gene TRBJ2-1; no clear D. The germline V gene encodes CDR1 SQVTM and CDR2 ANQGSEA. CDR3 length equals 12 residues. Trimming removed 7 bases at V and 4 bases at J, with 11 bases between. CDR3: CSGAVTYNEQFF. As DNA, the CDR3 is TGCAGCGGAGCAGTGACTTACAATGAGCAGTTCTTC.

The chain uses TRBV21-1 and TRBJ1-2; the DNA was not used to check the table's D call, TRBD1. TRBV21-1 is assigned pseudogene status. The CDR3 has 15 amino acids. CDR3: CASSIPGTGNYGYTF. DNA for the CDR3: TGTGCCAGCAGCATTCCCGGGACAGGTAACTATGGCTACACCTTC.

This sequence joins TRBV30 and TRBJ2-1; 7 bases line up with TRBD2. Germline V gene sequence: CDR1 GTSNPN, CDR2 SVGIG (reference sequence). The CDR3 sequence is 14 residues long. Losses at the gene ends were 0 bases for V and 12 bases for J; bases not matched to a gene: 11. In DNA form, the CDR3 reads TGTGCCTGGAGTGTTTCCGGGAGGCCCTTACGGCAGTTCTTC. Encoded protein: CAWSVSGRPLRQFF.

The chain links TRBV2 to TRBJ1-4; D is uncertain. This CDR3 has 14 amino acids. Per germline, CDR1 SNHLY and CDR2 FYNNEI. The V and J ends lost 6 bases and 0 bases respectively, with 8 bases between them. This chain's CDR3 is CASSRETTNEKLFF. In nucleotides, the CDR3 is TGTGCCAGCAGCCGAGAAACAACTAATGAAAAACTGTTTTTT.

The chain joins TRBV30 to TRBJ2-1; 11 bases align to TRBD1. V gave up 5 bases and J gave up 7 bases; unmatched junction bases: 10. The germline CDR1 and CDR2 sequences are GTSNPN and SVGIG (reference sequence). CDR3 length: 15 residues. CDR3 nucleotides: TGTGCCTGGCGGCCGGGGGACAGGGGGAGGAATGAGCAGTTCTTC. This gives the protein CAWRPGDRGRNEQFF.

In DNA, the CDR3 is TGTGCCAGACAGTATCCGGGAGTGGTCAATGAGCAGTTCTTC. Translation gives CARQYPGVVNEQFF. The chain carries TRBV19 and TRBJ2-1, with D possibly being TRBD2 (6 bases). The germline V and J ends were trimmed by 9 bases and 6 bases, with 18 bases remaining between them. The germline V gene has CDR1 LNHDA and CDR2 SQIVND (reference sequence). This CDR3 comprises 14 residues.

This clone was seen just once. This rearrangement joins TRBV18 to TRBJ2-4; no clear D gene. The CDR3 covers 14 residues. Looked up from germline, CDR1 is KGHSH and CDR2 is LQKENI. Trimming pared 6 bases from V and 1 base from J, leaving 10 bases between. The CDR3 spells CASSLQPAKNIQYF. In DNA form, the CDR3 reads TGTGCCAGCTCTTTACAACCCGCCAAAAACATTCAGTACTTC.

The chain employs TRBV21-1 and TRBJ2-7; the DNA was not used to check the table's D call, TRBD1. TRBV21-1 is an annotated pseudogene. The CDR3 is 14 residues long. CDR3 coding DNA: TGTGCCAGCAGCAAAGGAGCAGGGCCCTACGAGCAGTACTTC. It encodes CASSKGAGPYEQYF.

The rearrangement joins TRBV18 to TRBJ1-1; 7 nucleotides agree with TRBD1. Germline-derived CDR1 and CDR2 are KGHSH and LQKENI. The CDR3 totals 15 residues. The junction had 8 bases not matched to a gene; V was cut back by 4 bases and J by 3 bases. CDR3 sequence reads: CASSLRGLGYTEAFF. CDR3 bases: TGTGCCAGCTCACTGAGGGGGCTGGGTTACACTGAAGCTTTCTTT.

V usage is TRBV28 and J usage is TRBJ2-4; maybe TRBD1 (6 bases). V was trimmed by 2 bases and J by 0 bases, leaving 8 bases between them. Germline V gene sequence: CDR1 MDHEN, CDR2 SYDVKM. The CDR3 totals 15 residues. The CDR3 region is CASSLGDTAKNIQYF. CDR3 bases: TGTGCCAGCAGTTTAGGGGACACAGCCAAAAACATTCAGTACTTC.

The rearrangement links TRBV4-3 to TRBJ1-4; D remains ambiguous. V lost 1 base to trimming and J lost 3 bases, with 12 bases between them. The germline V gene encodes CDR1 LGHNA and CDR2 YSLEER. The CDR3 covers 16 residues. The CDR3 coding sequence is TGCGCCAGCAGCCAAGTTCGTTCTACCCCTAATGAAAAACTGTTTTTT. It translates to CASSQVRSTPNEKLFF.

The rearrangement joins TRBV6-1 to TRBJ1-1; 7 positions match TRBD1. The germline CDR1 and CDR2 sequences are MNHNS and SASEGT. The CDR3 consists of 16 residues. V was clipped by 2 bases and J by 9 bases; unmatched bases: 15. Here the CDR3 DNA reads TGTGCCAGCAGTGAATCAATGACAGGGCCCGTGGGACAAGCTTTCTTT. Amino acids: CASSESMTGPVGQAFF.

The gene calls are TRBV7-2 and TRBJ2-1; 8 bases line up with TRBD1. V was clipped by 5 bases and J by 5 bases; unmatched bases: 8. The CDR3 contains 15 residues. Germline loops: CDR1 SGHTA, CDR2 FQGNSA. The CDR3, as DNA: TGTGCCAGCAGCCGCCGGACAGGGCGGGACAATGAGCAGTTCTTC. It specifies CASSRRTGRDNEQFF.

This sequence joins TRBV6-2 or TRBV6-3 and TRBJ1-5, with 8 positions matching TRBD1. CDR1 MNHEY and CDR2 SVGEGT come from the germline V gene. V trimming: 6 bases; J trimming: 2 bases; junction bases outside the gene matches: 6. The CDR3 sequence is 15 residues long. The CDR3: CASSETGVGNQPQHF. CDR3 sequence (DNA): TGTGCCAGCAGCGAGACAGGGGTTGGCAATCAGCCCCAGCATTTT.

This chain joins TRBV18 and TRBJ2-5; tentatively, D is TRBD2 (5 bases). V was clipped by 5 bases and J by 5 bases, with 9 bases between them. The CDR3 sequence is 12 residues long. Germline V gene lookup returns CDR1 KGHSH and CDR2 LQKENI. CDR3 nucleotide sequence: TGTGCCAGCTCAACGGACTTGGAGACCCAGTACTTC. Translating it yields CASSTDLETQYF.